The entry that follows covers one T cell receptor beta chain sequence. Measured with immunoSEQ multiplex PCR; TCRdb has only the in-frame clones, and not every one. The sample contains under 75,000 clones, 91% of which appear only once. This sample is drawn from a study of T cell changes during pregnancy in multiple sclerosis. There are 14 residues in the CDR3. Between the trimmed V and J ends, which lost 5 bases and 3 bases, there was a span of 10 bases. Per germline, CDR1 SNHLY and CDR2 FYNNEI. The TCR was taken from a female donor with multiple sclerosis, enrolled in a pregnancy study. The sample here was peripheral blood, taken in the first trimester of pregnancy. This chain uses TRBV2 with TRBJ2-2, with D unclear. CDR3 sequence (DNA): TGTGCCAGCAGTCCTGACACTCACACCGGGGAGCTGTTTTTT. Protein sequence: CASSPDTHTGELFF.